A selection of T cell receptor beta chains follows, all from one sample in a study of CD8 T cells in Susac syndrome. TCRdb ran MiXCR on the immunoSEQ multiplex PCR reads and lists one entry per CDR3 protein. The sample consists of about 200,000 distinct CDR3 sequences, roughly nine tenths of them appearing once. Sequenced: CD4+ T cells from PBMCs. The receptors originated from a human donor with Susac syndrome. The CDR3 runs from the conserved cysteine through the conserved F or W. The D gene is left open where the match is weak. Some rows have no size entry. The others give once, few or many, or a class for an expanded clone.

clone_size d_call cdr3_length j_call v_call cdr3_aa cdr3_nt
once - 14 TRBJ2-7 TRBV7-8 CASSGRRGRNEQYF TGTGCCAGCAGCGGAAGGAGGGGCCGGAACGAGCAGTACTTC
once TRBD1 14 TRBJ1-2 TRBV27 CASRPLGDSYGYTF TGTGCCAGCAGACCCCTTGGGGACAGCTATGGCTACACCTTC
- TRBD1 14 TRBJ2-7 TRBV5-1 CASRGTGGAVEQYF TGCGCCAGCAGAGGTACAGGGGGCGCGGTCGAGCAGTACTTC
once TRBD2 14 TRBJ2-4 TRBV20-1 CSARTSGGAGIQYF TGCAGTGCCAGGACTAGCGGGGGGGCGGGCATTCAGTACTTC
- TRBD1 14 TRBJ2-7 TRBV20-1 CNARAGTVNYEQYF TGCAATGCTAGAGCCGGGACAGTAAACTACGAGCAGTACTTC
- - 13 TRBJ1-5 TRBV28 CATLLEGGQPQHF TGTGCCACCCTATTGGAGGGTGGTCAGCCCCAGCATTTT
once - 12 TRBJ2-2 TRBV5-1 CASSYGPGELFF TGCGCCAGCAGCTACGGACCCGGGGAGCTGTTTTTT
- TRBD1 16 TRBJ1-1 TRBV5-1 CASSLGLTGGPTEAFF TGCGCCAGCAGCTTGGGACTGACAGGGGGCCCAACTGAAGCTTTCTTT
- TRBD1 14 TRBJ1-5 TRBV6-5 CASSLQGIHQPQHF TGTGCCAGCAGCTTACAGGGGATTCATCAGCCCCAGCATTTT
- - 14 TRBJ2-7 TRBV27 CASSSRRRGGEQYF TGTGCCAGCAGTTCGCGGCGTAGGGGTGGCGAGCAGTACTTC
- TRBD1 15 TRBJ1-5 TRBV7-8 CASSLTQGANQPQHF TGTGCCAGCAGCTTAACCCAGGGGGCCAATCAGCCCCAGCATTTT
- - 16 TRBJ1-2 TRBV12-3/TRBV12-4 CASSYRDTQGNYGYTF TGTGCCAGCAGCTATAGGGACACCCAGGGCAACTATGGCTACACCTTC
- TRBD2 15 TRBJ2-1 TRBV18 CASSPQGLAVDEQFF TGTGCCAGCTCACCACAGGGACTAGCGGTCGATGAGCAGTTCTTC
- - 15 TRBJ2-7 TRBV19 CASRGSDPSSYEQYF TGTGCCAGTAGGGGGTCCGACCCCTCGAGCTACGAGCAGTACTTC
- - 13 TRBJ2-7 TRBV20-1 CSARGPIVREQYF TGCAGTGCTAGAGGACCGATCGTCCGCGAGCAGTACTTC
- - 16 TRBJ1-6 TRBV18 CASSKRDSPDNSPLHF TGTGCCAGCTCAAAGAGAGACAGTCCTGATAATTCACCCCTCCACTTT
- TRBD1 17 TRBJ2-1 TRBV5-1 CASKDRGRRNPYNEQFF TGCGCCAGCAAGGACAGGGGGCGGCGGAATCCCTACAATGAGCAGTTCTTC
once - 15 TRBJ2-7 TRBV5-1 CASSVTGTYSYEQYF TGCGCCAGCAGCGTTACCGGGACTTATTCCTACGAGCAGTACTTC
- - 14 TRBJ1-1 TRBV9 CASSVRAMNTEAFF TGTGCCAGCAGCGTACGAGCCATGAACACTGAAGCTTTCTTT
- TRBD1 12 TRBJ1-2 TRBV20-1 CSAPGQGYGYTF TGCAGTGCCCCGGGACAGGGCTATGGCTACACCTTC
- - 14 TRBJ1-2 TRBV27 CASSSTTTNYGYTF TGTGCCAGCAGTTCCACTACGACGAACTATGGCTACACCTTC
- - 14 TRBJ2-5 TRBV19 CASSAAGIAETQYF TGTGCCAGTAGTGCTGCGGGGATCGCAGAGACCCAGTACTTC
- - 16 TRBJ2-1 TRBV6-1 CASSDGREFSYNEQFF TGTGCCAGCAGTGATGGCAGAGAATTCTCCTACAATGAGCAGTTCTTC
- - 12 TRBJ2-5 TRBV6-5 CASSYSGGAQYF TGTGCCAGCAGTTACTCCGGAGGCGCTCAGTACTTC
- TRBD2 17 TRBJ2-3 TRBV18 CASSPGTSGGTTDTQYF TGTGCCAGCTCACCGGGGACTAGCGGGGGGACCACAGATACGCAGTATTTT
- - 12 TRBJ2-5 TRBV20-1 CSAGGSQETQYF TGCAGTGCTGGAGGGTCCCAAGAGACCCAGTACTTC
- TRBD1 15 TRBJ1-1 TRBV19 CASRLHKGQGAEAFF TGTGCCAGTAGGCTACACAAGGGACAGGGGGCTGAAGCTTTCTTT
once - 18 TRBJ1-5 TRBV19 CASSIGRTVTASNQPQHF TGTGCCAGTAGTATAGGGAGAACAGTTACCGCGAGCAATCAGCCCCAGCATTTT
- TRBD2 18 TRBJ2-1 TRBV7-2 CASSLATSGGLLYNEQFF TGTGCCAGCAGCTTAGCGACTAGCGGGGGCCTTTTATACAATGAGCAGTTCTTC
few TRBD2 16 TRBJ2-1 TRBV7-3 CASSLTGTSGYNEQFF TGTGCCAGCAGTCTTACAGGGACTAGCGGGTACAATGAGCAGTTCTTC
- - 14 TRBJ2-7 TRBV19 CASSRRSVAYEQYF TGTGCCAGTAGTCGTCGTTCAGTAGCCTACGAGCAGTACTTC
- TRBD2 15 TRBJ2-7 TRBV7-2 CASSLSSGDIYEQYF TGTGCCAGCAGCCTCTCTAGCGGGGATATCTACGAGCAGTACTTC
- - 14 TRBJ1-1 TRBV20-1 CSARGAGEGTEAFF TGCAGTGCTAGGGGGGCAGGGGAAGGCACTGAAGCTTTCTTT
- - 12 TRBJ1-6 TRBV30 CAWRRNNSPLHF TGTGCCTGGAGACGGAATAATTCACCCCTCCACTTT
- TRBD2 16 TRBJ2-1 TRBV18 CASSDWTSGANNEQFF TGTGCCAGCTCAGATTGGACTAGCGGGGCCAACAATGAGCAGTTCTTC
- - 14 TRBJ2-7 TRBV3-1 CASSHADRGYEQYF TGTGCCAGCAGCCACGCAGATCGCGGCTACGAGCAGTACTTC
- - 14 TRBJ2-7 TRBV3-1 CASSSRDDSYEQYF TGTGCCAGCAGCTCCCGGGACGACTCCTACGAGCAGTACTTC
- TRBD1 17 TRBJ2-7 TRBV6-2/TRBV6-3 CASSYSFLTGRSYEQYF TGTGCCAGCAGTTACTCCTTTCTGACAGGGAGATCCTACGAGCAGTACTTC
few TRBD2 14 TRBJ2-1 TRBV12-3/TRBV12-4 CASSLSGGNNEQFF TGTGCCAGCAGTTTGAGCGGGGGAAACAATGAGCAGTTCTTC
few TRBD1 15 TRBJ2-5 TRBV7-8 CASSFGQGAGETQYF TGTGCCAGCAGCTTCGGACAGGGGGCAGGAGAGACCCAGTACTTC
- - 15 TRBJ1-5 TRBV15 CATSRVGTDNQPQHF TGTGCCACCAGCAGAGTAGGGACGGACAATCAGCCCCAGCATTTT
- TRBD2 16 TRBJ2-3 TRBV29-1 CSGSGSGSGSTDTQYF TGCAGCGGCAGCGGGAGCGGGAGTGGTAGCACAGATACGCAGTATTTT
- - 17 TRBJ2-6 TRBV7-3 CASSRPGLKSGANVLTF TGTGCCAGCAGCAGGCCCGGCCTTAAGTCTGGGGCCAACGTCCTGACTTTC
- - 12 TRBJ2-7 TRBV28 CASSLGRYEQYF TGTGCCAGCAGTTTAGGGCGCTACGAGCAGTACTTC
- - 15 TRBJ1-1 TRBV6-1 CASSALELQNTEAFF TGTGCCAGCAGTGCTTTGGAACTCCAGAACACTGAAGCTTTCTTT